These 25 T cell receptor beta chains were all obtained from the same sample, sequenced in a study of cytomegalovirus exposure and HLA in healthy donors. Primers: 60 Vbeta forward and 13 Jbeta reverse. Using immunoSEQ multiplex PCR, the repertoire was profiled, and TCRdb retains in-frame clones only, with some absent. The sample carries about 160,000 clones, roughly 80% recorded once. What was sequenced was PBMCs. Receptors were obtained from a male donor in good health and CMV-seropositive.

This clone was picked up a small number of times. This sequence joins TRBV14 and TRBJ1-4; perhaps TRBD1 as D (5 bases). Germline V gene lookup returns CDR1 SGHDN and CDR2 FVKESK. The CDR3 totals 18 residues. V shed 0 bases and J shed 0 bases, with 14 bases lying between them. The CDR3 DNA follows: TGTGCCAGCAGCCAAGAGAAGGGGCCTTTTTCAACTAATGAAAAACTGTTTTTT. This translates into CASSQEKGPFSTNEKLFF.

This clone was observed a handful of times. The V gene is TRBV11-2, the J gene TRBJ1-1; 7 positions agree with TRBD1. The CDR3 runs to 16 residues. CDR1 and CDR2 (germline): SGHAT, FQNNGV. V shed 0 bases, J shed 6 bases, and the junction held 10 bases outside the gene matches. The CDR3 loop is CASSLDRAGGRSEAFF. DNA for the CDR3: TGTGCCAGCAGCTTAGATCGAGCAGGGGGGAGGTCTGAAGCTTTCTTT.

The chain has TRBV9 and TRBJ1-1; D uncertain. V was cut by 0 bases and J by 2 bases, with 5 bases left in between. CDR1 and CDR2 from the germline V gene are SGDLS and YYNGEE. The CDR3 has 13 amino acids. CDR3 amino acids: CASSVDHNTEAFF. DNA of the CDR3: TGTGCCAGCAGCGTAGATCATAACACTGAAGCTTTCTTT.

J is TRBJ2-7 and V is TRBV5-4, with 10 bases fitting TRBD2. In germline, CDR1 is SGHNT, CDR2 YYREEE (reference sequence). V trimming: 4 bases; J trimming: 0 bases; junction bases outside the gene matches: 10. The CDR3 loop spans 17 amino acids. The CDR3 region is CASSPPHLAGASYEQYF. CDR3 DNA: TGTGCCAGCAGCCCCCCCCACCTAGCGGGGGCCTCCTACGAGCAGTACTTC.

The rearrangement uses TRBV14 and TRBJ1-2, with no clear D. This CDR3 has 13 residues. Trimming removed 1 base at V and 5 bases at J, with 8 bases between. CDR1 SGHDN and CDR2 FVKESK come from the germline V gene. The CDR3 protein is CASSQGPGYGYTF. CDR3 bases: TGTGCCAGCAGCCAAGGTCCGGGATATGGCTACACCTTC. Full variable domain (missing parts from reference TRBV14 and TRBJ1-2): EAGVTQFPSHSVIEKGQTVTLRCDPISGHDNLYWYRRVMGKEIKFLLHFVKESKQDESGMPNNRFLAERTGGTYSTLKVQPAELEDSGVYFCASSQGPGYGYTFGSGTRLTVV.

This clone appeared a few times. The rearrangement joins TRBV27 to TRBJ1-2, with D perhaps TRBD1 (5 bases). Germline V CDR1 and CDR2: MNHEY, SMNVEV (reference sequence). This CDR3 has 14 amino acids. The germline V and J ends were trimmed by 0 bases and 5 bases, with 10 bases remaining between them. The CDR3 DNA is TGTGCCAGCAGTTTATCGCTACAGGAATATGGCTACACCTTC. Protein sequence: CASSLSLQEYGYTF.

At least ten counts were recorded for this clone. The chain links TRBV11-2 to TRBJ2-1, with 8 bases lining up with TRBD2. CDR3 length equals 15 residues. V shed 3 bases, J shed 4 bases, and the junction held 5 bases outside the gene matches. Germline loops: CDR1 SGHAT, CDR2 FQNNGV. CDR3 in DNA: TGTGCCAGCAGCTTGTCAAGCGGGGGTTACAATGAGCAGTTCTTC. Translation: CASSLSSGGYNEQFF.

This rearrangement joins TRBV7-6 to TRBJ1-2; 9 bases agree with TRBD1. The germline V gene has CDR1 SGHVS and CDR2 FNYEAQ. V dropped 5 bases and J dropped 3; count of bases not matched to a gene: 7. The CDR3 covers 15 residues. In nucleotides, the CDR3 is TGTGCCAGCAGCAAGACAGGGGGTTCTGACTATGGCTACACCTTC. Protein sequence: CASSKTGGSDYGYTF.

CDR3 nucleotide sequence: TGTGCCTGGGGGACAGGGAACAATCAGCCCCAGCATTTT. Its protein product is CAWGTGNNQPQHF. The V gene is TRBV30, the J gene TRBJ1-5; 9 bases line up with TRBD1. Germline CDR1 GTSNPN, CDR2 SVGIG (reference sequence). Trimming cost V 5 bases and J 3 bases; bases outside gene matches: 2. The length of the CDR3 is 13 residues.

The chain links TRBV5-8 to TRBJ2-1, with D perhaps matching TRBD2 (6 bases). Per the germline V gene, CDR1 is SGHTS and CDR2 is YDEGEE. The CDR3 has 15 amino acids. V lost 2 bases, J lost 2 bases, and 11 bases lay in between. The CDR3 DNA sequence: TGTGCCAGCAGCTTCGGGGGAAACACCTACAATGAGCAGTTCTTC. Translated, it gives CASSFGGNTYNEQFF.

CDR3 residues: CASRPRDRDSGEQYF. CDR3 sequence (DNA): TGTGCCAGCAGGCCGAGGGACAGGGACAGTGGCGAGCAGTACTTC. The chain recombines TRBV5-6 with TRBJ2-7, with 9 bases that match TRBD1. Trimming removed 5 bases from V and 6 bases from J; junction bases left unmatched: 12. CDR1 and CDR2 (germline): SGHDT, YYEEEE. This CDR3 contains 15 residues.

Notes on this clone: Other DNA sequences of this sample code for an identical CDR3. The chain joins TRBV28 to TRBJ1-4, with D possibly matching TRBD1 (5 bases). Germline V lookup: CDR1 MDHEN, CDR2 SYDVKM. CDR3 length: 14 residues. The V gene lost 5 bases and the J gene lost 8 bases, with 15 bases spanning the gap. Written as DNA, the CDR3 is TGTGCCAGCAGTCTGGGGCAGGGAAGGGAAAAACTGTTTTTT. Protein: CASSLGQGREKLFF.

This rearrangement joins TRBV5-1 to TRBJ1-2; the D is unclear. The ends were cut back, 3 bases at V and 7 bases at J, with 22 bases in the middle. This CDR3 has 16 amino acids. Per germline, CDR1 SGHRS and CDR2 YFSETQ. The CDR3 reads CASSSGAAQTAGGYTF. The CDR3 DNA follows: TGCGCCAGCAGCTCAGGAGCGGCCCAAACTGCGGGTGGCTACACCTTC.

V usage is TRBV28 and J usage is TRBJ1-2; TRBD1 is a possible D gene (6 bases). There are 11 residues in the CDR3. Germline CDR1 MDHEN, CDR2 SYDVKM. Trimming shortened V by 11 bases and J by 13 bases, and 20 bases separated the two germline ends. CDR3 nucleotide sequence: TGTGCCGGGGGGTCACGGGGGGCAACCACCTTC. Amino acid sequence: CAGGSRGATTF.

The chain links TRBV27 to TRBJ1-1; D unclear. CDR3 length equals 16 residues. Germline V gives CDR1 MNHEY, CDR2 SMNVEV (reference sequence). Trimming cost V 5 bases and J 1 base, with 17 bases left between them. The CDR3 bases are TGTGCCAGCAGTCGAGACAACCCTCTTTCGAACACTGAAGCTTTCTTT. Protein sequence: CASSRDNPLSNTEAFF.

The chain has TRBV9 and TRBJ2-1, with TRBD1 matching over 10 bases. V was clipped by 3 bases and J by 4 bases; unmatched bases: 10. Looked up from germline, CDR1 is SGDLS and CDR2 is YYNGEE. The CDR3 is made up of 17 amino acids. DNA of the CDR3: TGTGCCAGCAGCGGAGAACTTCGGACAGGGGGTTACAATGAGCAGTTCTTC. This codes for CASSGELRTGGYNEQFF. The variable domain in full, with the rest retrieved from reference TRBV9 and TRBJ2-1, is DSGVTQTPKHLITATGQRVTLRCSPRSGDLSVYWYQQSLDQGLQFLIQYYNGEERAKGNILERFSAQQFPDLHSELNLSSLELGDSALYFCASSGELRTGGYNEQFFGPGTRLTVL.

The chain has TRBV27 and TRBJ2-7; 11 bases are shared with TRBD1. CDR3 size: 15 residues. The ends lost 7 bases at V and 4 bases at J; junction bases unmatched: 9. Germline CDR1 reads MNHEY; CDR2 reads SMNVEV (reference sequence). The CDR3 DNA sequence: TGTGCCAGCATAAGAGCGGGACAGGGGGTTTACGAGCAGTACTTC. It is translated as CASIRAGQGVYEQYF.

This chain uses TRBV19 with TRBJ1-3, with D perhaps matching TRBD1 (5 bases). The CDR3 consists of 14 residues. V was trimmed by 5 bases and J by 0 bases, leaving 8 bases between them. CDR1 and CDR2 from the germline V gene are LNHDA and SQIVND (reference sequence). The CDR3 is CASSAGTSGNTIYF. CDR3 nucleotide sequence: TGTGCCAGTAGTGCGGGGACCTCTGGAAACACCATATATTTT. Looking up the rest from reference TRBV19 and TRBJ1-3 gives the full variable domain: DGGITQSPKYLFRKEGQNVTLSCEQNLNHDAMYWYRQDPGQGLRLIYYSQIVNDFQKGDIAEGYSVSREKKESFPLTVTSAQKNPTAFYLCASSAGTSGNTIYFGEGSWLTVV.

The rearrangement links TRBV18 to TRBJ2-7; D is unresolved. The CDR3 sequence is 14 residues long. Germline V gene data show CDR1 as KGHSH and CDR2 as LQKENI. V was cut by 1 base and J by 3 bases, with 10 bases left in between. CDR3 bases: TGTGCCAGCTCACCACGGCCCAATAACTACGAGCAGTACTTC. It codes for CASSPRPNNYEQYF.

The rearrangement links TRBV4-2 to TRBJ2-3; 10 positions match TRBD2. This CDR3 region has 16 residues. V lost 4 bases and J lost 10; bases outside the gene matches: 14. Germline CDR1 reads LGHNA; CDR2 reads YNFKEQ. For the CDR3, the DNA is TGTGCCAGCAGCCCCAACAGCGGGGGGGCAGGGGTCGCGCAGTATTTT. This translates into CASSPNSGGAGVAQYF.

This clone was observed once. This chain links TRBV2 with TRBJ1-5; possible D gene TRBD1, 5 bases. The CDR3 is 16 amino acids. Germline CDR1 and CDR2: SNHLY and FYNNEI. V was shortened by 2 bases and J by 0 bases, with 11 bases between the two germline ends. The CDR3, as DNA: TGTGCCAGCAGTGAAAGGCAGGGCTATAGCAATCAGCCCCAGCATTTT. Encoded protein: CASSERQGYSNQPQHF.

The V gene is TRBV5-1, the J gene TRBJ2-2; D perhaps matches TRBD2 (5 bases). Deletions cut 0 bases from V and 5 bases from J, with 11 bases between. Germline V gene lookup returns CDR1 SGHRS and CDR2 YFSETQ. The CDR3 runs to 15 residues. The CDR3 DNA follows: TGCGCCAGCAGCTTGGGTCGGTCGGGAACCGGGGAGCTGTTTTTT. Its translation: CASSLGRSGTGELFF.

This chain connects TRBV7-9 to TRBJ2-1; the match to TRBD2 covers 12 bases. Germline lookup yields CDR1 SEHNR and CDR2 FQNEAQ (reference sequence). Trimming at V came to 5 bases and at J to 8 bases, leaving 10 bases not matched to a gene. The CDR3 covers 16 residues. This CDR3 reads CASSPLAGGIGDEQFF. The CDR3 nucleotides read TGTGCCAGCAGCCCCCTAGCGGGAGGGATCGGAGATGAGCAGTTCTTC.

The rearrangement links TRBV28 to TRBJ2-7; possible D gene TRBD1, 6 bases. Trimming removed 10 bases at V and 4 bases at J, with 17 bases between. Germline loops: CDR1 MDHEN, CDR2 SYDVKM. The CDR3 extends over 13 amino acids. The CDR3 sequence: CATSRTAPYEQYF. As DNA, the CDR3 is TGTGCCACGTCCCGGACAGCACCTTACGAGCAGTACTTC.

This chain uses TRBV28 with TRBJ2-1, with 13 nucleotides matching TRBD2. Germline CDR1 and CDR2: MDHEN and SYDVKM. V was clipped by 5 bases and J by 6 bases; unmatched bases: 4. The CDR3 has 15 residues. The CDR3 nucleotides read TGTGCCAGCAGTCCCACTAGCGGGAGGGTCAATGAGCAGTTCTTC. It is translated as CASSPTSGRVNEQFF.